This T cell receptor beta chain emerged from a study of blood T cell dynamics during melanoma immunotherapy. Study-level results: It remained unknown if the driving T cell clones were melanoma-specific.

The time point here: pre-treatment baseline. Apart from a couple of fast progressors, RECIST 1.1 response was judged 12 weeks post-infusion. Measured with immunoSEQ multiplex PCR; TCRdb has only the in-frame clones, and not every one. The sample records roughly 14,000 clones, 86% being singletons. The table lists this clone with a count of one. Its specificity is not known. The sequence was collected from a human donor with melanoma. Material: blood, obtained from a patient treated with checkpoint blockade.

This chain's CDR3 is CASSYEGGSYNEQFF. The CDR3, as DNA: TGTGCCAGCAGCTATGAGGGGGGGAGTTACAATGAGCAGTTCTTC. The rearrangement joins TRBV6-1 to TRBJ2-1, with D possibly TRBD2 on 7 matching bases. Germline V gives CDR1 MNHNS, CDR2 SASEGT. There are 15 residues in the CDR3. Deletions cut 6 bases from V and 4 bases from J, with 16 bases between.